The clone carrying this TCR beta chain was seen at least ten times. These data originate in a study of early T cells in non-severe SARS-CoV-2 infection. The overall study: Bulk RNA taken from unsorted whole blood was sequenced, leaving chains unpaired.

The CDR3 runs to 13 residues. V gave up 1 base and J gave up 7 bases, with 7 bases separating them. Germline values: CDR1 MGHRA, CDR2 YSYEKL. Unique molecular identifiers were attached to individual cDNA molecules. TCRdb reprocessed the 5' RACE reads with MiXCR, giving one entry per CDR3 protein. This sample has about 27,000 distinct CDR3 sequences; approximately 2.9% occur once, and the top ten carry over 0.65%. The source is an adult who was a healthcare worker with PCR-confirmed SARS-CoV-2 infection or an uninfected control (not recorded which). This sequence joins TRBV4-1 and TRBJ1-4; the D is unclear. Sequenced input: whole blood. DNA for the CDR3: TGCGCCAGCAGCCAAGTGCCCGGTGAAAAACTGTTTTTT. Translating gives CASSQVPGEKLFF.